The 21 T cell receptor beta chains in this list originate from one sample, sequenced in a study of T cells in women clearing cervical HPV infection. Repertoires were generated with immunoSEQ multiplex PCR, while TCRdb's copy carries only in-frame clones and drops some. Its listing shows 20,000 to 25,000 clones. Sequences were obtained from blood buffy coat. These receptors were taken from a woman between 18 and 70 years old with a cervical HPV16 infection that either progressed to CIN3+ or cleared (not recorded which).

With respect to this clone: The read halts 3 residues ahead of the CDR3 end, with the missing end drawn from the germline J gene. The chain has TRBV18 and TRBJ2-1, with D unresolved. V dropped 2 bases and J dropped 9 bases, with 14 bases sitting between them. CDR1 is KGHSH, CDR2 LQKENI, per germline. There are 14 residues in the CDR3. CDR3 residues: CASSPNLVYGEQFF. The sequenced CDR3 bases are TGTGCCAGCTCACCAAATTTAGTCTACGGTGAG. Looking up the rest from reference TRBV18 and TRBJ2-1 gives the full variable domain: NAGVMQNPRHLVRRRGQEARLRCSPMKGHSHVYWYRQLPEEGLKFMVYLQKENIIDESGMPKERFSAEFPKEGPSILRIQQVVRGDSAAYFCASSPNLVYGEQFFGPGTRLTVL.

This clone is classed as medium-sized by frequency. The read stops 3 residues short of the end of the CDR3; the missing end is completed from the germline J gene. The rearrangement links TRBV5-1 to TRBJ2-5; possible D gene TRBD1, 5 bases. Trimming removed 1 base from V and 2 bases from J, with 12 bases in between. Per the germline V gene, CDR1 is SGHRS and CDR2 is YFSETQ. The CDR3 has 15 amino acids. CDR3 amino acids: CASSLWGGSQETQYF. The covered CDR3 bases are TGCGCCAGCAGCTTGTGGGGCGGATCTCAAGAGACC.

As regards this clone: Read data end 3 residues before the CDR3 end; the end is taken from the germline J gene. This sequence joins TRBV7-8 and TRBJ2-1; D unresolved. Trimming left V 8 bases short and J 5 bases short, with 19 bases between. Germline CDR1 and CDR2: SGHVS and FQNEAQ. The CDR3 is 15 residues long. The sequenced CDR3 bases are TGTGCCAGCGTTCTAGTCCCCCTATTACACAATGAG. It encodes CASVLVPLLHNE. From start to end, the CDR3 is CASVLVPLLHNEQFF.

As regards this clone: The read gets to within 3 residues of the CDR3 end, and the germline J gene fills in the rest. The V gene is TRBV12-3 or TRBV12-4, the J gene TRBJ1-5; possible D gene TRBD1, 6 bases. Trimming pared 5 bases from V and 0 bases from J, leaving 17 bases between. CDR3 size: 17 residues. CDR3 bases read: TGTGCCAGCAGTCATCAACAGGGCCCTTATAGCAATCAGCCC. Residues: CASSHQQGPYSNQP. The full-length CDR3 reads as CASSHQQGPYSNQPQHF.

A note on this clone: The read ends 3 residues before the CDR3 terminus; that terminus is restored from the germline J gene. The chain uses TRBV20-1 and TRBJ1-4; D might be TRBD1 (6 bases). Germline V gene sequence: CDR1 DFQATT, CDR2 SNEGSKA (reference sequence). The length of the CDR3 is 14 residues. Trimming took 5 bases from V and 4 from J, leaving 14 bases between them. The chain's CDR3 is CSAEADSLNEKLFF. Incomplete CDR3 DNA: TGCAGTGCTGAAGCGGACAGCCTTAATGAAAAA.

Points on this clone: The CDR3 end falls 3 residues outside the read, so it is completed with the germline J gene. This rearrangement joins TRBV7-6 to TRBJ1-2, with TRBD1 matching 8 bases. CDR3 size: 12 residues. The V gene's germline CDR1 is SGHVS and CDR2 FNYEAQ. CDR3 DNA (partial): TGTGCCAGCAGCTTTCCAGGGGGCGAC. Encoded protein: CASSFPGGD. The CDR3, in full, reads CASSFPGGDYTF.

The DNA read from the CDR3 is TGTGCCAGCTCACCCCGGACAGGAAATGGGGATAATTCACCC. Its protein is CASSPRTGNGDNSP. The full CDR3 protein reads CASSPRTGNGDNSPLHF. This rearrangement joins TRBV18 to TRBJ1-6, with TRBD1 identical over 7 bases. The CDR3 is cut off 3 residues early in the read; its end comes from the germline J gene. J was trimmed by 5 bases and V by 3 bases; bases with no gene match: 10. The CDR3 has 17 amino acids. Germline CDR1 KGHSH, CDR2 LQKENI.

CDR3 DNA, as far as it was read: TGTGCCAGCAGCGTTGCCGTCAGCGGGAATGAG. Translation: CASSVAVSGNE. Given in full, the CDR3 is CASSVAVSGNEQFF. This chain uses TRBV9 with TRBJ2-1, with D perhaps TRBD2 (6 bases). The read stops 3 residues short of the end of the CDR3; the missing end is completed from the germline J gene. The ends were cut back, 2 bases at V and 7 bases at J, with 13 bases in the middle. In germline, CDR1 is SGDLS, CDR2 YYNGEE. The CDR3 runs to 14 residues.

Details on this clone: Coverage ceases 3 residues before the CDR3 finishes, and the germline J gene fills in the end. The rearrangement uses TRBV7-6 and TRBJ2-1, with 10 bases that match TRBD2. CDR1 and CDR2 from the germline V gene are SGHVS and FNYEAQ. With 5 bases clipped from V and 3 bases from J, the junction kept 7 bases outside the gene matches. The CDR3 has 16 amino acids. The CDR3 bases that were read are TGTGCCAGCAGCCAGATACTAGCGGGACACTACAATGAG. It encodes CASSQILAGHYNE. The complete CDR3 reads CASSQILAGHYNEQFF.

Concerning this clone itself: The CDR3 is cut off 3 residues early in the read; its end comes from the germline J gene. The J gene is TRBJ2-7, the V gene TRBV2; TRBD1 aligns across 8 bases. Trimming cost V 6 bases and J 6 bases; bases outside gene matches: 4. CDR3 length equals 12 residues. Germline V CDR1 and CDR2: SNHLY, FYNNEI. CDR3 region: CASRQGVGEQYF. Partial CDR3 DNA: TGTGCCAGCAGACAGGGGGTCGGCGAG.

Points on this clone: An end of the junction differs from the germline gene, which may be a read error. Coverage ceases 3 residues before the CDR3 finishes, and the germline J gene fills in the end. The chain is built from TRBV7-7 and TRBJ2-3; 15 positions match TRBD2. Per germline, CDR1 SSHAT and CDR2 FNYEAQ (reference sequence). This CDR3 spans 16 amino acids. CDR3 sequence: CASSLVRTSGREAQYF. Incomplete CDR3 DNA: TGTGCTAGCAGCTTAGTAAGGACTAGCGGGAGGGAGGCG.

A note on this clone: The read comes to an end 3 residues before the CDR3 does, leaving the germline J gene to fill in the end. This sequence joins TRBV2 and TRBJ1-2; D remains unclear. Germline values: CDR1 SNHLY, CDR2 FYNNEI. The CDR3 covers 15 residues. The CDR3 sequence: CASSDLAPSYNDYTF. CDR3 bases read: TGTGCCAGCAGTGATCTAGCTCCGTCCTACAATGAC.

With regard to this clone: The CDR3 end lies 3 residues beyond the end of the read and is filled in from the germline J gene. This chain uses TRBV4-2 with TRBJ2-3, with 7 bases matching TRBD1. The CDR3 extends over 16 amino acids. The germline V gene has CDR1 LGHNA and CDR2 YNFKEQ. V shed 4 bases, J shed 0 bases, and the junction held 7 bases outside the gene matches. The part of the CDR3 DNA that was read is TGTGCCAGCAGCCCGAAACAGGGGCCAAGCACAGATACG. As protein: CASSPKQGPSTDT. The entire CDR3 sequence reads CASSPKQGPSTDTQYF.

Of note for this clone: The read finishes 3 residues shy of the CDR3 end, and the germline J gene is used to complete it. The chain uses TRBV15 and TRBJ2-6; D is unclear. Germline values: CDR1 LNHNV, CDR2 YYDKDF (reference sequence). The V and J ends lost 7 bases and 0 bases respectively, with 10 bases between them. The CDR3 totals 15 residues. The sequenced CDR3 bases are TGTGCCACCACCCCACAGCCCTCTGGGGCCAACGTC. It codes for CATTPQPSGANV. The full CDR3 protein is CATTPQPSGANVLTF.

About this clone itself: The CDR3 is cut off 3 residues early in the read; its end comes from the germline J gene. The gene calls are TRBV2 and TRBJ1-1; D possibly corresponds to TRBD1 (6 bases). From germline, CDR1 is SNHLY and CDR2 FYNNEI. There are 13 residues in the CDR3. The germline V and J ends were trimmed by 6 bases and 2 bases, with 10 bases remaining between them. The sequenced CDR3 bases are TGTGCCAGCAGGCAGGGGTATAACACTGAA. This gives the protein CASRQGYNTE. The whole CDR3 sequence reads CASRQGYNTEAFF. The full variable domain, rest sourced from reference TRBV2 and TRBJ1-1, is EPEVTQTPSHQVTQMGQEVILRCVPISNHLYFYWYRQILGQKVEFLVSFYNNEISEKSEIFDDQFSVERPDGSNFTLKIRSTKLEDSAMYFCASRQGYNTEAFFGQGTRLTVV.

A remark on this clone: With the read ending 3 residues before the CDR3 end, the germline J gene is used to fill in that end. This chain joins TRBV20-1 and TRBJ2-3; TRBD1 agrees at 11 bases. This CDR3 has 14 residues. Germline CDR1 DFQATT, CDR2 SNEGSKA (reference sequence). CDR3 protein: CSLVGDRGGQPQYF. The part of the CDR3 DNA that was read is TGCAGTTTGGTGGGGGACAGGGGGGGTCAGCCG.

Points on this clone: The read comes to an end 3 residues before the CDR3 does, leaving the germline J gene to fill in the end. The rearrangement uses TRBV19 and TRBJ1-5; D gene ambiguous. The germline V and J ends were trimmed by 9 bases and 2 bases, with 20 bases remaining between them. This CDR3 has 16 residues. The germline V gene encodes CDR1 LNHDA and CDR2 SQIVND (reference sequence). CDR3 protein: CASQNHPTSGNQPQHF. The covered CDR3 bases are TGTGCCAGCCAAAATCACCCCACCAGCGGCAATCAGCCC.

About this clone itself: With the read ending 3 residues before the CDR3 end, the germline J gene is used to fill in that end. The chain has TRBV28 and TRBJ2-5; TRBD1 matches 8 bases. This CDR3 region has 15 residues. From germline, CDR1 is MDHEN and CDR2 SYDVKM. Trimming at V came to 3 bases and at J to 2 bases, leaving 5 bases not matched to a gene. This chain's CDR3 is CASSLPRTGQETQYF. Partial CDR3 DNA: TGTGCCAGCAGTTTGCCTAGGACAGGGCAAGAGACC.

As regards this clone: The read halts 3 residues ahead of the CDR3 end, with the missing end drawn from the germline J gene. V usage is TRBV28 and J usage is TRBJ2-5, with 7 positions matching TRBD1. J lost 5 bases, V lost 3 bases, and 18 bases had no gene match. This CDR3 region has 18 residues. In germline, CDR1 is MDHEN, CDR2 SYDVKM. CDR3: CASSFLFYKGQSEETQYF. CDR3 bases read: TGTGCCAGCAGTTTTTTATTCTACAAGGGACAGTCTGAGGAGACC.

In regard to this clone: The read terminates 3 residues before the CDR3 end, so the remaining end is supplied by the germline J gene. J is TRBJ2-7 and V is TRBV7-8, with D possibly matching TRBD2 (5 bases). V lost 5 bases to trimming and J lost 4 bases, with 18 bases between them. The V gene's germline CDR1 is SGHVS and CDR2 FQNEAQ. The CDR3 runs to 15 residues. This chain's CDR3 is CASSPDVASLYEQYF. The covered CDR3 bases are TGTGCCAGCAGCCCCGACGTAGCGAGTCTTTACGAG.

Of note for this clone: Sequencing ends 3 residues short of the CDR3 end; the germline J gene provides the rest. The chain combines TRBV5-1 with TRBJ2-5; D gene ambiguous. The germline CDR1 and CDR2 sequences are SGHRS and YFSETQ. Trimming removed 2 bases at V and 0 bases at J, with 8 bases between. CDR3 length: 14 residues. CDR3 bases read: TGCGCCAGCAGCTTACACAGCAACCAAGAGACC. Amino acids: CASSLHSNQET. In full, the CDR3 is CASSLHSNQETQYF.